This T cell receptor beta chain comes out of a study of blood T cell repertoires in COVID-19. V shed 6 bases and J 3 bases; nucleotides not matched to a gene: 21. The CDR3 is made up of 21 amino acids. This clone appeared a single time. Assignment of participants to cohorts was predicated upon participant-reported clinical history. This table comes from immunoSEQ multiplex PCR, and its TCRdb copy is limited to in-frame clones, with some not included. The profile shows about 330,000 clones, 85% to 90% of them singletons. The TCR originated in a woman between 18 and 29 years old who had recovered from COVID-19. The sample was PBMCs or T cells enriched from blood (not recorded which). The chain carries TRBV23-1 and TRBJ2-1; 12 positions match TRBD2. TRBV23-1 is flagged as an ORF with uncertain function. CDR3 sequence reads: CASRRAPGLAGTDHLYNEQFF. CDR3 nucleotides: TGCGCCAGCAGACGAGCCCCCGGACTAGCGGGGACCGACCACCTCTACAATGAGCAGTTCTTC.